A selection of T cell receptor beta chains follows, all from one sample in a study of blood T cell repertoires in COVID-19. Sequenced by immunoSEQ multiplex PCR; TCRdb stores in-frame clones only, minus some. The sample holds about 110,000 clones; 65% to 80% are singletons and the top ten take roughly 20%. The sequencing sample was made of peripheral blood. All receptors derive from a man in his 70s with active or convalescent COVID-19. The CDR3 runs from the conserved cysteine through the conserved F or W. D genes are given only for firm matches. Rows may omit the clone size; those that give it use once, few, many or a size class.

d_gene: -; v_gene: TRBV5-1; j_gene: TRBJ2-2; abundance: -; CDR3nt: TGCGCCAGCAGCTACCAGGGGCTCCAGGGCACCGGGGAGCTGTTTTTT; CDR3aa: CASSYQGLQGTGELFF
d_gene: -; v_gene: TRBV6-5; j_gene: TRBJ1-1; abundance: -; CDR3nt: TGTGCCAGCAGTTCCCTCCCCGGCACTGAAGCTTTCTTT; CDR3aa: CASSSLPGTEAFF
d_gene: -; v_gene: TRBV7-3; j_gene: TRBJ2-1; abundance: once; CDR3nt: TGTGCCAGCAGCTTAAGCGGCTCAACCTACAATGAGCAGTTCTTC; CDR3aa: CASSLSGSTYNEQFF
d_gene: -; v_gene: TRBV5-1; j_gene: TRBJ2-5; abundance: -; CDR3nt: TGCGCCAGCAGCCCTCGAGCGGGCCAAGAGACCCAGTACTTC; CDR3aa: CASSPRAGQETQYF
d_gene: -; v_gene: TRBV21-1; j_gene: TRBJ1-4; abundance: -; CDR3nt: TGTGCCAGCAGCCCCCCAGGGGAGTCTAATGAAAAACTGTTTTTT; CDR3aa: CASSPPGESNEKLFF
d_gene: TRBD2; v_gene: TRBV9; j_gene: TRBJ2-3; abundance: -; CDR3nt: TGTGCCAGCAGCGTAACTTCGGGGGGAACTAGCACAGATACGCAGTATTTT; CDR3aa: CASSVTSGGTSTDTQYF
d_gene: TRBD1; v_gene: TRBV5-1; j_gene: TRBJ2-2; abundance: -; CDR3nt: TGCGCCAGCAGCAGATCGGGACAGGGTAGGGACACCGGGGAGCTGTTTTTT; CDR3aa: CASSRSGQGRDTGELFF
d_gene: -; v_gene: TRBV10-3; j_gene: TRBJ2-5; abundance: -; CDR3nt: TGTGCCATACGAGAGGGATCGGGCGGTTGGGAGACCCAGTACTTC; CDR3aa: CAIREGSGGWETQYF
d_gene: -; v_gene: TRBV10-3; j_gene: TRBJ1-6; abundance: -; CDR3nt: TGTGCCATCAGTGGGACAGCTAATTCACCCCTCCACTTT; CDR3aa: CAISGTANSPLHF
d_gene: -; v_gene: TRBV3-1/TRBV3-2; j_gene: TRBJ2-1; abundance: -; CDR3nt: TGTGCCAGCAGCCAAGGGAACTACTTCAAGCAGTTCTTC; CDR3aa: CASSQGNYFKQFF
d_gene: TRBD1; v_gene: TRBV12-5; j_gene: TRBJ1-4; abundance: -; CDR3nt: TGTGCTAGTGGTTCGGGACAGGGGGCTAATGAAAAACTGTTTTTT; CDR3aa: CASGSGQGANEKLFF